These T cell receptor beta chains were read from a single sample in a study of blood T cell repertoires in COVID-19. Profiling relied on immunoSEQ multiplex PCR, and the TCRdb table lists in-frame clones only, not all of them. Of 150,000 to 200,000 clones in the sample, roughly nine tenths were seen once. Sequenced: peripheral blood. The source is a woman aged 55-69 years with COVID-19, enrolled during active disease. The CDR3 runs from the conserved cysteine through the conserved F or W. A D gene is named only where the DNA matches it firmly. Size is omitted from some rows. Given values are once, few, many or a class for expanded clones.

clone_size j_call d_call v_call cdr3_nt cdr3_aa
once TRBJ1-2 NA TRBV29-1 TGCAGCGTTGTGGGGGCCGACTATGGCTACACCTTC CSVVGADYGYTF
NA TRBJ2-7 TRBD2 TRBV2 TGTGCCAGCAGTCTCTCCGGGACTAGTTACGAGCAGTACTTC CASSLSGTSYEQYF
NA TRBJ2-3 TRBD2 TRBV9 TGTGCCAGCAGCGTTCAACTAGCGGGGTACACAGATACGCAGTATTTT CASSVQLAGYTDTQYF
NA TRBJ2-5 TRBD2 TRBV4-1 TGCGCCAGCAGCCGGCAAACTGGGACTAGCGGGAGAGGTGAGACCCAGTACTTC CASSRQTGTSGRGETQYF
NA TRBJ2-1 TRBD2 TRBV30 TGTGCCTGGAAGAGGACTAGCAATGAGCAGTTCTTC CAWKRTSNEQFF
NA TRBJ2-1 NA TRBV5-4 TGTGCCAGCAGCTTGGCATCTAGTGAGCAGTTCTTC CASSLASSEQFF
NA TRBJ1-2 TRBD1 TRBV10-1 TGCGCCAGCAGTCGGAAGGGGGCGGGAGGCTACACCTTC CASSRKGAGGYTF
NA TRBJ2-3 NA TRBV24-1 TGTGCCACCAGTGACTGGAACCCGAGACTAGGGGGCACAGATACGCAGTATTTT CATSDWNPRLGGTDTQYF
few TRBJ2-7 TRBD2 TRBV3-1/TRBV3-2 TGTGCCAGCAGCCAAACCTTAGCGGGAGGCCACGAGCAGTACTTC CASSQTLAGGHEQYF
NA TRBJ2-7 NA TRBV4-2 TGTGCCAGCAGCCCCAGGCGGGACTCCGATTACGAGCAGTACTTC CASSPRRDSDYEQYF
few TRBJ2-7 NA TRBV19 TGTGCCAGTACCCCGAGTAGCGGACACTCCTACGAGCAGTACTTC CASTPSSGHSYEQYF
NA TRBJ1-4 TRBD1 TRBV7-8 TGTGCCAGCAGCCCTCGGACAGGGAGTAATGAAAAACTGTTTTTT CASSPRTGSNEKLFF
NA TRBJ1-5 TRBD1 TRBV27 TGTGCCAGCAGTTTATGGGGGACAGGGGGCGGACAGCCCCAGCATTTT CASSLWGTGGGQPQHF
once TRBJ2-4 TRBD1 TRBV7-2 TGTGCCAGCAGCCCCTATCCGGACAGGGCTTTTGAGTACTTC CASSPYPDRAFEYF
few TRBJ1-4 TRBD1 TRBV9 TGTGCCAGCAGCTCAGGACAGGGGTTGAGTGAAAAACTGTTTTTT CASSSGQGLSEKLFF
NA TRBJ2-1 NA TRBV5-1 TGCGCCAGCAGCCGCGGAGGGGCGCTCTTAGAGTACAATGAGCAGTTCTTC CASSRGGALLEYNEQFF
once TRBJ1-6 NA TRBV4-2 TGTGCCAGCAGCCAAGAAGGACATTATAATTCACCCCTCCACTTT CASSQEGHYNSPLHF
NA TRBJ2-2 TRBD1 TRBV5-1 TGCGCCAGCAGCTCCCGGACAGGATACACCGGGGAGCTGTTTTTT CASSSRTGYTGELFF
NA TRBJ1-5 TRBD1 TRBV11-2 TGTGCCAGCAGCAAGACAGGGAATAGCAATCAGCCCCAGCATTTT CASSKTGNSNQPQHF
NA TRBJ2-7 TRBD1 TRBV29-1 TGCAGCGTCCGACAGGGGCCCTACGAGCAGTACTTC CSVRQGPYEQYF
NA TRBJ1-5 TRBD1 TRBV5-1 TGCGCCAGCAGCTTGGGACAGGGTGGCAATCAGCCCCAGCATTTT CASSLGQGGNQPQHF
NA TRBJ1-1 NA TRBV5-4 TGTGCCAGCAGCCATCGAGCGGCTCCGAACACTGAAGCTTTCTTT CASSHRAAPNTEAFF
NA TRBJ1-1 TRBD1 TRBV25-1 TGTGCCAGCAGTGGACAGGGGGCCGGGACTGAAGCTTTCTTT CASSGQGAGTEAFF
NA TRBJ2-2 TRBD1 TRBV4-2 TGTGCCAGCAGCCAAGAATCCTGGGACAGGCTCTCCGCCGGGGAGCTGTTTTTT CASSQESWDRLSAGELFF
NA TRBJ1-1 NA TRBV9 TGTGCCAGCAGCCCTGAGGGTGTTTCTGAAGCTTTCTTT CASSPEGVSEAFF
NA TRBJ2-7 NA TRBV5-1 TGCGCCAGCAGCTTGGCCCGGGGAGCTGGGTACGAGCAGTACTTC CASSLARGAGYEQYF
once TRBJ2-2 TRBD2 TRBV4-3 TGCGCCAGCAGCCAGGGACTAACCGGGGAGCTGTTTTTT CASSQGLTGELFF
NA TRBJ2-1 TRBD2 TRBV7-2 TGTGCCAGCAGCTTAGCGGGACTAGCGGGAACCGATGAGCAGTTCTTC CASSLAGLAGTDEQFF
NA TRBJ1-2 NA TRBV5-6 TGTGCCAGCAGCCGTGACAGGAATTATGGCTACACCTTC CASSRDRNYGYTF
NA TRBJ1-3 TRBD1 TRBV9 TGTGCCAGCAGTCAACAGGGGGTCTCTGGAAACACCATATATTTT CASSQQGVSGNTIYF
NA TRBJ2-7 NA TRBV4-3 TGCGCCAGCAGCCAAAGCGGTCTCGAGCAGTACTTC CASSQSGLEQYF
once TRBJ1-2 NA TRBV7-2 TGTGCCAGCAGCCCGGGGGGGGACTATGGCTACACCTTC CASSPGGDYGYTF
NA TRBJ2-7 TRBD1 TRBV5-4 TGTGCCAGCAGCTTTTCCGGGACAGGGAGTTACGAGCAGTACTTC CASSFSGTGSYEQYF
few TRBJ2-7 NA TRBV6-2/TRBV6-3 TGTGCCAGCAGTTACTCCGGCAGGGGCTCCTACGAGCAGTACTTC CASSYSGRGSYEQYF
NA TRBJ2-7 TRBD2 TRBV4-2 TGTGCCAGCAGCCAAAGGCGGGCTAGCGGTACCTACGAGCAGTACTTC CASSQRRASGTYEQYF
NA TRBJ2-2 NA TRBV7-9 TGTGCCAGCAGCTTATCGGGAGACGGAGGCGGGGAGCTGTTTTTT CASSLSGDGGGELFF
once TRBJ2-7 NA TRBV7-2 TGTGCCAGCAGCTTAGGGCGGGCGTATCTATACGAGCAGTACTTC CASSLGRAYLYEQYF
NA TRBJ2-2 NA TRBV10-3 TGTGCCATCAGGGGTTCTAGCGAGAACACCGGGGAGCTGTTTTTT CAIRGSSENTGELFF
NA TRBJ2-1 NA TRBV21-1 TGTGCCAGCAGCCAAAATTTGGGCGGGAGGTTTAACAATGAGCAGTTCTTC CASSQNLGGRFNNEQFF
NA TRBJ2-4 NA TRBV6-2/TRBV6-3 TGTGCCAGCAGTTACTCGAGGGGGAGGGGAAACATTCAGTACTTC CASSYSRGRGNIQYF
NA TRBJ1-1 NA TRBV5-4 TGTGCCAGCAGCTTGGGCAGGGTGAACACTGAAGCTTTCTTT CASSLGRVNTEAFF
NA TRBJ1-5 NA TRBV9 TGTGCCAGCAGCGGAGAGGTGGATCAGCCCCAGCATTTT CASSGEVDQPQHF
NA TRBJ2-7 TRBD1 TRBV6-2/TRBV6-3 TGTGCCAGCAGTTACGCAATGGGACAGGGCACCACCTACGAGCAGTACTTC CASSYAMGQGTTYEQYF
once TRBJ1-2 TRBD1 TRBV18 TGTGCCAGCTCACCAACGGGACAGGGGTACTATGGCTACACCTTC CASSPTGQGYYGYTF
once TRBJ2-3 NA TRBV18 TGTGCCAGCTCACCTATGCCGGGACACAGAAGCACAGATACGCAGTATTTT CASSPMPGHRSTDTQYF
NA TRBJ1-6 NA TRBV27 TGTGCCAGCAGTTCAACAGGGCTCTATAATTCACCCCTCCACTTT CASSSTGLYNSPLHF
NA TRBJ1-3 TRBD1 TRBV30 TGTGCCTGGATGCGGACAGGCTCTGGAAACACCATATATTTT CAWMRTGSGNTIYF
NA TRBJ1-6 NA TRBV7-2 TGTGCCAGCAGCTTAGACGGGATTTCGGGGAGGTCACCCCTCCACTTT CASSLDGISGRSPLHF
once TRBJ1-5 NA TRBV3-1/TRBV3-2 TGTGCCAGCAGCCAGGGCGGGGGTCAGCCCCAGCATTTT CASSQGGGQPQHF
once TRBJ2-2 NA TRBV4-3 TGCGCCAGCAGCCAAGATCCGCAGATCACCGGGGAGCTGTTTTTT CASSQDPQITGELFF
NA TRBJ2-2 TRBD2 TRBV2 TGTGCCAGCAGGCCCGGACTAGCGGGCAGCGTAAACACCGGGGAGCTGTTTTTT CASRPGLAGSVNTGELFF
few TRBJ1-1 NA TRBV7-9 TGTGCCAGCAGCCCAAGTGGGGGGGCAGGCACTGAAGCTTTCTTT CASSPSGGAGTEAFF
NA TRBJ1-2 TRBD1 TRBV28 TGTGCCAGCAGTAGGACAGGGGGCACTTCTGGCTACACCTTC CASSRTGGTSGYTF